This passage covers 18 T cell receptor beta chains from one sample sequenced in a study of blood T cell repertoires in COVID-19. Repertoires were generated with immunoSEQ multiplex PCR, while TCRdb's copy carries only in-frame clones and drops some. The table has 85,000 to 90,000 clones, about 83% seen once. Sequencing was done on a sample of peripheral blood. The receptors derive from a human donor in a cohort sampled during active COVID-19.

This clone was seen only once. The chain has TRBV9 and TRBJ2-3; 7 bases match TRBD1. Per the germline V gene, CDR1 is SGDLS and CDR2 is YYNGEE. With V trimmed by 3 bases and J by 4 bases, 8 bases remained unmatched. The CDR3 consists of 15 residues. The CDR3 protein is CASSDQGVAADTQYF. DNA of the CDR3: TGTGCCAGCAGCGATCAGGGGGTTGCGGCAGATACGCAGTATTTT.

The J gene is TRBJ2-3, the V gene TRBV11-2, with no clear D. V gave up 1 base and J gave up 6 bases, with 5 bases separating them. The CDR3 has 12 amino acids. Germline V gives CDR1 SGHAT, CDR2 FQNNGV. The CDR3 here is CASSLVGDTQYF. The DNA of the CDR3 is TGTGCCAGCAGCTTAGTCGGGGATACGCAGTATTTT.

This clone has only a few counts. The V and J genes are TRBV6-5 and TRBJ1-4; 7 bases map to TRBD1. Germline V gives CDR1 MNHEY, CDR2 SVGAGI. V trimming: 11 bases; J trimming: 0 bases; junction bases outside the gene matches: 9. The CDR3 is 15 amino acids. CDR3 residues: CASGKGAATNEKLFF. The CDR3 coding sequence is TGTGCCTCCGGGAAGGGGGCTGCAACTAATGAAAAACTGTTTTTT.

The rearrangement joins TRBV7-9 to TRBJ1-2; maybe TRBD1 (5 bases). The CDR3 totals 12 residues. Germline CDR1 is SEHNR and CDR2 is FQNEAQ (reference sequence). The ends were cut back, 0 bases at V and 7 bases at J, with 6 bases in the middle. CDR3 in DNA: TGTGCCAGCAGCTTAGCCAGGGCTGGCTACACCTTC. Amino acid sequence: CASSLARAGYTF.

The V call is TRBV6-6, the J call TRBJ2-7, with 7 bases identical to TRBD1. J was trimmed by 7 bases and V by 5 bases; bases with no gene match: 14. CDR1 and CDR2 (germline): MNHNY, SVGAGI (reference sequence). This CDR3 region has 15 residues. The CDR3 is CASSPGDRPLREQYF. The DNA of the CDR3 is TGTGCCAGCAGTCCCGGGGACAGACCCCTTCGAGAGCAGTACTTC.

The chain carries TRBV19 and TRBJ1-1, with D possibly matching TRBD1 (5 bases). The germline gives CDR1 LNHDA, CDR2 SQIVND (reference sequence). Trimming pared 6 bases from V and 0 bases from J, leaving 8 bases between. This CDR3 region has 13 residues. CDR3 region: CASSGGLNTEAFF. The CDR3 DNA follows: TGTGCCAGTAGCGGGGGTCTGAACACTGAAGCTTTCTTT.

This sequence joins TRBV5-4 and TRBJ2-7; D is unresolved. Germline V gives CDR1 SGHNT, CDR2 YYREEE (reference sequence). V was shortened by 0 bases and J by 4 bases, with 17 bases between the two germline ends. The CDR3 consists of 16 residues. The CDR3 DNA is TGTGCCAGCAGCTTGGCCACCGAACCTCGAGGTTACGAGCAGTACTTC. It is translated as CASSLATEPRGYEQYF.

CDR3 DNA sequence: TGTGCCAGCAGTTACGGTGGGGGCAGGAACACTGAAGCTTTCTTT. Translated, it gives CASSYGGGRNTEAFF. The chain has TRBV6-2 or TRBV6-3 and TRBJ1-1; a weak D match, TRBD1 (6 bases). The germline CDR1 and CDR2 sequences are MNHEY and SVGEGT. V was shortened by 2 bases and J by 1 base, with 11 bases between the two germline ends. This CDR3 region has 15 residues.

This clone was seen at least ten times. The chain couples TRBV3-1 (or the pseudogene TRBV3-2) to TRBJ2-7; TRBD2 is a possible D gene (6 bases). The V end was cut by 1 base, the J end by 3 bases, with 10 bases between. The CDR3 sequence is 14 residues long. The germline V gene has CDR1 LGHDT and CDR2 YNNKEL (reference sequence). Here the CDR3 DNA reads TGTGCCAGCAGCCAAGGAACTAGCTTCTACGAGCAGTACTTC. Its protein product is CASSQGTSFYEQYF.

The chain couples TRBV4-1 to TRBJ2-4, with 8 bases fitting TRBD1. Germline V gene data show CDR1 as MGHRA and CDR2 as YSYEKL. Trimming at V came to 0 bases and at J to 10 bases, leaving 8 bases not matched to a gene. There are 15 residues in the CDR3. The DNA of the CDR3 is TGCGCCAGCAGCCAAGAGGGGACAGGAGAGTGGATTCAGTACTTC. It encodes CASSQEGTGEWIQYF.

The chain combines TRBV27 with TRBJ1-5; 8 positions match TRBD1. The junction had 4 bases not matched to a gene; V was cut back by 4 bases and J by 5 bases. Germline loops: CDR1 MNHEY, CDR2 SMNVEV (reference sequence). This CDR3 is built from 14 residues. The CDR3 DNA reads TGTGCCAGCAGTTCCCTGGACAGGGATCAGCCCCAGCATTTT. Translating gives CASSSLDRDQPQHF.

The chain recombines TRBV6-5 with TRBJ2-1; perhaps TRBD2 as D (5 bases). V shed 5 bases and J shed 9 bases, with 11 bases lying between them. CDR1 MNHEY and CDR2 SVGAGI come from the germline V gene. The CDR3 covers 12 residues. The CDR3 DNA is TGTGCCAGCAGTCGGGGTGAGGCTGAGCAGTTCTTC. As protein: CASSRGEAEQFF.

The genes are TRBV10-3 and TRBJ2-3; D is possibly TRBD1 (6 bases). V was pared by 8 bases and J by 4 bases, with 16 bases between. CDR1 and CDR2 (germline): ENHRY, SYGVKD. This CDR3 contains 14 residues. This CDR3 is CAIRGEGDADTQYF. DNA of the CDR3: TGTGCCATCCGGGGAGAGGGGGACGCAGATACGCAGTATTTT.

The chain employs TRBV5-1 and TRBJ2-5; 8 bases are a match to TRBD1. The CDR3 runs 17 residues. Germline-derived CDR1 and CDR2 are SGHRS and YFSETQ. Trimming cost V 4 bases and J 5 bases; bases outside gene matches: 16. The CDR3 is CASSLTGAISPGETQYF. The CDR3, as DNA: TGCGCCAGCAGCCTGACAGGGGCTATCTCCCCAGGGGAGACCCAGTACTTC.

The chain recombines TRBV7-2 with TRBJ2-2; TRBD1 might be the D (6 bases). Trimming stripped 2 bases from V and 0 bases from J, with 10 bases between. The CDR3 has 16 amino acids. Per the germline V gene, CDR1 is SGHTA and CDR2 is FQGNSA. In nucleotides, the CDR3 is TGTGCCAGCAGCTTAACTTCAGGGGCGAACACCGGGGAGCTGTTTTTT. As protein: CASSLTSGANTGELFF.

J is TRBJ2-3 and V is TRBV10-3; a possible D gene is TRBD2 (6 bases). V was clipped by 3 bases and J by 0 bases, with 13 bases between them. The CDR3 has 16 amino acids. CDR1 and CDR2 (germline): ENHRY, SYGVKD. The CDR3 protein is CAISDPGRTSTDTQYF. CDR3 bases: TGTGCCATCAGTGATCCCGGGAGAACTAGCACAGATACGCAGTATTTT.

This clone was detected only a few times. The chain is built from TRBV5-1 and TRBJ2-6, with D perhaps TRBD2 (6 bases). Germline CDR1 SGHRS, CDR2 YFSETQ. The germline V and J ends were trimmed by 3 bases and 0 bases, with 10 bases remaining between them. This CDR3 region has 16 residues. For the CDR3, the DNA is TGCGCCAGCAGCTGGGGGGTTAGCTCTGGGGCCAACGTCCTGACTTTC. Amino acid sequence: CASSWGVSSGANVLTF.

The rearrangement joins TRBV5-5 to TRBJ1-1; D gene unclear. Germline CDR1 SGHKS, CDR2 YYEKEE (reference sequence). V was trimmed by 0 bases and J by 0 bases, leaving 9 bases between them. The CDR3 sequence is 15 residues long. This chain's CDR3 is CASSLVPGLNTEAFF. The CDR3 bases are TGTGCCAGCAGCTTGGTGCCCGGGTTGAACACTGAAGCTTTCTTT.